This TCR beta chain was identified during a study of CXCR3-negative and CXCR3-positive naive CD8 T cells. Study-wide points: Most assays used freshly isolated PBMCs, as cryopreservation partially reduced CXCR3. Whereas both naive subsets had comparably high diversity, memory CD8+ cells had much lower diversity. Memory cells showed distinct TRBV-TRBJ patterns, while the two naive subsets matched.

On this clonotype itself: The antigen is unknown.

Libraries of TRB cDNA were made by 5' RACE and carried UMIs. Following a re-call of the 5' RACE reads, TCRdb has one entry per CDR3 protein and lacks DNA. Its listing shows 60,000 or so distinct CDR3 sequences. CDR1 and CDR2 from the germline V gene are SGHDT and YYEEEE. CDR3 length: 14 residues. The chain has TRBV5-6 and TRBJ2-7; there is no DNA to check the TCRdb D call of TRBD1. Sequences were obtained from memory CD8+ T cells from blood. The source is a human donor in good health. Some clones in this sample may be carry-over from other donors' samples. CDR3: CASSAGQNTYEQYF.